This TCR beta chain derives from a study of T cells in Graves' hyperthyroidism and ophthalmopathy. RNA transcripts were the template for amplifying TCR beta CDR3 regions. When the TCR CDR3 underwent first-round RT-PCR, the HTBI primer set was used. TCRdb fed the multiplex PCR reads into MiXCR, producing one record per CDR3 protein. The table has about 520,000 distinct CDR3 sequences, roughly 24% seen once. V lost 2 bases and J 1 base, leaving 12 bases between the germline ends. Germline V lookup: CDR1 MNHEY, CDR2 SVGAGI. CDR3 size: 15 residues. The sequence derives from a woman aged 30 to 39 with Graves' ophthalmopathy. The sequenced sample was blood. The chain employs TRBV6-5 and TRBJ2-7, with D tentatively TRBD1 or TRBD2 (6 bases each). CDR3 loop: CASSYDRRGSYEQYF. The CDR3 DNA sequence: TGTGCCAGCAGTTACGACAGGAGGGGTTCCTACGAGCAGTACTTC.